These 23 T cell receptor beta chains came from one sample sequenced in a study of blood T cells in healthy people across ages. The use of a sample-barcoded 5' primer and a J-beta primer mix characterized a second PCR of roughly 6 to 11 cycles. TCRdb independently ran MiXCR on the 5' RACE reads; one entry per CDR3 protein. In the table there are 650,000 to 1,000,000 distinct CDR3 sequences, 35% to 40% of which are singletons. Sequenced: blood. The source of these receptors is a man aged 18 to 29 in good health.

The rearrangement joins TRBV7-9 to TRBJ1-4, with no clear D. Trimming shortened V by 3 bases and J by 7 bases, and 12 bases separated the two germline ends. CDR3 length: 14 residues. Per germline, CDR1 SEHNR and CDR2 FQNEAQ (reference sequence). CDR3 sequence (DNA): TGTGCCAGCAGCTTCCCGGGATTGGGTGAAAAACTGTTTTTT. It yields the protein CASSFPGLGEKLFF.

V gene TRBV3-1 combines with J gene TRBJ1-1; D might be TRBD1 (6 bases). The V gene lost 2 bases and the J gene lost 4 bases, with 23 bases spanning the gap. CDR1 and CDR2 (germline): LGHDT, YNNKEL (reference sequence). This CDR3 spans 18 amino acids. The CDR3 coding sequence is TGTGCCAGCAGCCAAAGGGACATAAGTGAGGGAAGAGGCACTGAAGCTTTCTTT. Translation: CASSQRDISEGRGTEAFF.

CDR3: CASSPGGAVYGYTF. The CDR3 region has the DNA TGTGCCAGCAGCCCGGGAGGTGCAGTCTATGGCTACACCTTC. The chain employs TRBV5-6 and TRBJ1-2; D uncertain. V was shortened by 4 bases and J by 4 bases, with 14 bases between the two germline ends. Germline loops: CDR1 SGHDT, CDR2 YYEEEE. CDR3 length: 14 amino acids.

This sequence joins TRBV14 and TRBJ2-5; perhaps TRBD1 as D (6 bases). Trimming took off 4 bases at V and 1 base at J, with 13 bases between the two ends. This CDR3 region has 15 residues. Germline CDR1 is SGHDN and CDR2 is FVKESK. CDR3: CASSPKGVPQETQYF. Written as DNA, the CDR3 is TGTGCCAGCAGCCCTAAGGGGGTCCCCCAAGAGACCCAGTACTTC.

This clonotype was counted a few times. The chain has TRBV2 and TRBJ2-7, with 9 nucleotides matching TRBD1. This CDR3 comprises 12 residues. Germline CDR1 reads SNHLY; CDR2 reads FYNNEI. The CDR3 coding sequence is TGTGCTATTGACAGGGGGGTAAACGAGCAGTACTTC. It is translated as CAIDRGVNEQYF.

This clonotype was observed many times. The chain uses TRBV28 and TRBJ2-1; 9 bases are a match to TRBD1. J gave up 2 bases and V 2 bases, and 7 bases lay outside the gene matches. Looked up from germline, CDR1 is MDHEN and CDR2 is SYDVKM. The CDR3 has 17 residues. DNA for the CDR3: TGTGCCAGCAGTTTACAGTTCCGGGACAGGGCCTACAATGAGCAGTTCTTC. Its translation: CASSLQFRDRAYNEQFF. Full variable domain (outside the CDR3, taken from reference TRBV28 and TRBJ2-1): DVKVTQSSRYLVKRTGEKVFLECVQDMDHENMFWYRQDPGLGLRLIYFSYDVKMKEKGDIPEGYSVSREKKERFSLILESASTNQTSMYLCASSLQFRDRAYNEQFFGPGTRLTVL.

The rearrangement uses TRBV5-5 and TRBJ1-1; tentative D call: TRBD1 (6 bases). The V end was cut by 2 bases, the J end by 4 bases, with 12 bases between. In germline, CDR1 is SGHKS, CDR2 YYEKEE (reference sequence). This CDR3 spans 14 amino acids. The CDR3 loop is CASSLVGALTEAFF. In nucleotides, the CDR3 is TGTGCCAGCAGCTTAGTGGGGGCTCTCACTGAAGCTTTCTTT.

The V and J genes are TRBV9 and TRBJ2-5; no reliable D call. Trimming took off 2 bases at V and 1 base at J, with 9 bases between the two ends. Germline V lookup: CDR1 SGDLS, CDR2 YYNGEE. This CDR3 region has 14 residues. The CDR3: CASSVGSSQETQYF. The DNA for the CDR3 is TGTGCCAGCAGCGTCGGGTCCAGCCAAGAGACCCAGTACTTC.

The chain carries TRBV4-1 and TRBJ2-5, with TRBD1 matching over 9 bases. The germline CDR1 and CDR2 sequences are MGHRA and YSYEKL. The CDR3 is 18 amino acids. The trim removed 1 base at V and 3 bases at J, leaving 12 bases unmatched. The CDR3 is CASSQGVPGQGGEETQYF. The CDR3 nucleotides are TGCGCCAGCAGCCAAGGGGTACCGGGACAGGGCGGGGAAGAGACCCAGTACTTC.

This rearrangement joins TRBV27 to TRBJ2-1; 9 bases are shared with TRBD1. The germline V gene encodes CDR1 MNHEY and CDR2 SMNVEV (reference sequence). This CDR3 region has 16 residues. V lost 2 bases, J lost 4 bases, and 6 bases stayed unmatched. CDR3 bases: TGTGCCAGCAGTTTAAGGGCGGGGACAGGGTACAATGAGCAGTTCTTC. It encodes CASSLRAGTGYNEQFF.

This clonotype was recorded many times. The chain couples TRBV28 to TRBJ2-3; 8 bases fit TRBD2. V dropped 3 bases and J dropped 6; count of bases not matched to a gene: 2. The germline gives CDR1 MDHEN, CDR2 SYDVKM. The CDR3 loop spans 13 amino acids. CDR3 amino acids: CASSFAGGDTQYF. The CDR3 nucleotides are TGTGCCAGCAGTTTTGCGGGGGGCGATACGCAGTATTTT.

The CDR3 is CASSSRRDPTISAKNIQYF. In DNA, the CDR3 is TGCGCCAGCAGCTCCCGGCGGGACCCTACTATTTCAGCCAAAAACATTCAGTACTTC. The J gene is TRBJ2-7, the V gene TRBV4-3; tentatively, D is TRBD2 (6 bases). TRBJ2-4 matches the DNA end more closely, so the J call is doubtful. There are 19 residues in the CDR3. Germline V gene data show CDR1 as LGHNA and CDR2 as YSLEER.

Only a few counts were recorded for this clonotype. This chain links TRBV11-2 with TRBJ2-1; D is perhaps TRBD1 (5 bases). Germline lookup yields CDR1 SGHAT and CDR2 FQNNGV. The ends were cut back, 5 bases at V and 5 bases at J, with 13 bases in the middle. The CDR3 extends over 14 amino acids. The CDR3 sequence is CASSPRWGNNEQFF. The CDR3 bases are TGTGCCAGCAGCCCGAGGTGGGGCAACAATGAGCAGTTCTTC.

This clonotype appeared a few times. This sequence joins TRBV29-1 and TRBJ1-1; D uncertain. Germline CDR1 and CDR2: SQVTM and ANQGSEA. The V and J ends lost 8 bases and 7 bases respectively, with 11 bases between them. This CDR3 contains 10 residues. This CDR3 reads CSFVEGEAFF. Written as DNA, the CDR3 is TGCAGCTTCGTAGAGGGTGAAGCTTTCTTT.

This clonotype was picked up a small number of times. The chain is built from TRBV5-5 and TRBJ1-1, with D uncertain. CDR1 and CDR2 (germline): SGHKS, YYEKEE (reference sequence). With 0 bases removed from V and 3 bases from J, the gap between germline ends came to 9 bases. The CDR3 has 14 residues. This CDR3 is CASSLDHGDTEAFF. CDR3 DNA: TGTGCCAGCAGCTTGGACCACGGCGACACTGAAGCTTTCTTT.

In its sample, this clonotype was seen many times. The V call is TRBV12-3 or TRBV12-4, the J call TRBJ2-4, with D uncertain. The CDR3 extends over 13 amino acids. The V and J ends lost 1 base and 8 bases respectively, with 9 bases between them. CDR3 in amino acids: CASSLGAVDIQYF. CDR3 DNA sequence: TGTGCCAGCAGTTTAGGGGCGGTGGACATTCAGTACTTC.

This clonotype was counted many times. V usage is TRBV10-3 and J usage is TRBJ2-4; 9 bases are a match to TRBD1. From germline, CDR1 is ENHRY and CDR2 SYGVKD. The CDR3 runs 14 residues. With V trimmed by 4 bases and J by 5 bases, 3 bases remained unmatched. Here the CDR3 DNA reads TGTGCCATCAGTGGATGGACAGGGGAAAACATTCAGTACTTC. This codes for CAISGWTGENIQYF.

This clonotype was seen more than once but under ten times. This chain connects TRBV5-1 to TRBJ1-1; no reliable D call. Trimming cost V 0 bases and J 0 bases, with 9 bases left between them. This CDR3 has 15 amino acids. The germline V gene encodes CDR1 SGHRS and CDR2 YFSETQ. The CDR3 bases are TGCGCCAGCAGCTTGGTTGGGAACATGAACACTGAAGCTTTCTTT. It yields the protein CASSLVGNMNTEAFF.

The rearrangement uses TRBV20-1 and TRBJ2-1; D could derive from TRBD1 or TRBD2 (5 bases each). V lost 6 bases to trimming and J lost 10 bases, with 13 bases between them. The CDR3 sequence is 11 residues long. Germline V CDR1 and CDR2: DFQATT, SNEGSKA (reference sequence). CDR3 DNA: TGCAGTGCCCACGGGGCCTACGAGCAGTTCTTC. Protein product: CSAHGAYEQFF.

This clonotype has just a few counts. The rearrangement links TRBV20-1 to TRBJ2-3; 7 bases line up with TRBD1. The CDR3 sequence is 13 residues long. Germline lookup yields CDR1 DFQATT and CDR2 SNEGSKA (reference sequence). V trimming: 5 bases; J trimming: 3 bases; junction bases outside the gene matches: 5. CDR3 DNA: TGCAGTGCTCGACAGGGAGCGACAGATACGCAGTATTTT. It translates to CSARQGATDTQYF.

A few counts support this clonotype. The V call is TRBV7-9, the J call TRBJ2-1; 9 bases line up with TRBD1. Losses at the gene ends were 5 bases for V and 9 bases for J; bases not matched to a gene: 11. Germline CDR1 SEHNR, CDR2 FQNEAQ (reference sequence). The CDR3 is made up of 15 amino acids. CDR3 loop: CASSPPDRGVVEQFF. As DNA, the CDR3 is TGTGCCAGCAGCCCCCCGGACAGGGGAGTAGTTGAGCAGTTCTTC.

CDR3 DNA: TGTGCCAGCAGCCCTGAACCAATCCGAACCTACAATGAGCAGTACTTC. Encoded protein: CASSPEPIRTYNEQYF. The genes are TRBV7-2 and TRBJ2-1; D not resolved. The end of the DNA aligns better with TRBJ2-7, so the J call may be wrong. Germline V lookup: CDR1 SGHTA, CDR2 FQGNSA. The CDR3 extends over 16 amino acids.

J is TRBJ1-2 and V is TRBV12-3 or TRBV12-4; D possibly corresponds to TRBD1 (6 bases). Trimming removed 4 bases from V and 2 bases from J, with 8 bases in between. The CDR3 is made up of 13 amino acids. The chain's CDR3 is CASSWDTNYGYTF. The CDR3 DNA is TGTGCCAGCAGTTGGGACACCAACTATGGCTACACCTTC.